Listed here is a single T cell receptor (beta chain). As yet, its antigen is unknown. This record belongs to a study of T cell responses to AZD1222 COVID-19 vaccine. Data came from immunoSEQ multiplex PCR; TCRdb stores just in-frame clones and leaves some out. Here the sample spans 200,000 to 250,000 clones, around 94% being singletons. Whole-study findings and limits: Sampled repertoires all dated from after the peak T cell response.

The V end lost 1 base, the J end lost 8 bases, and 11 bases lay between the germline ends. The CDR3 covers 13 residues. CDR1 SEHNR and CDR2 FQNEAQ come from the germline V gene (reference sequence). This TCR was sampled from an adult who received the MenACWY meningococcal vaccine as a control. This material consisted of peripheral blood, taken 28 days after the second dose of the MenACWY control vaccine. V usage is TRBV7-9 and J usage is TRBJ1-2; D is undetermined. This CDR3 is CASSLESWAGYTF. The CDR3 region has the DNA TGTGCCAGCAGCTTAGAGTCGTGGGCGGGCTACACCTTC.